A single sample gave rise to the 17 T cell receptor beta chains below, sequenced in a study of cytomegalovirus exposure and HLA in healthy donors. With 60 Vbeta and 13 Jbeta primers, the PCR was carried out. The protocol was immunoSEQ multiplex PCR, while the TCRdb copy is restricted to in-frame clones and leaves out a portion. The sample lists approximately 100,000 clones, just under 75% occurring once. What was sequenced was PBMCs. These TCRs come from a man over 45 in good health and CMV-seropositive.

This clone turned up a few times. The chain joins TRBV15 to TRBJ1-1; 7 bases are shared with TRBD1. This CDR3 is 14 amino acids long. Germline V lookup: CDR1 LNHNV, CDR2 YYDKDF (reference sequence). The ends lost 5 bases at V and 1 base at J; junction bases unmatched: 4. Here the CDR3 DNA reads TGTGCCACCAGCTTCGGGACAGCGAACACTGAAGCTTTCTTT. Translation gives CATSFGTANTEAFF.

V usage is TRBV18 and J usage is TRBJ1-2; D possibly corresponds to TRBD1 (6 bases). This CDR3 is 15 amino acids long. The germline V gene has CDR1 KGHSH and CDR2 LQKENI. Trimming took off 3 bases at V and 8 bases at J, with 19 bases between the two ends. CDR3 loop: CASSPWTAQTGGYTF. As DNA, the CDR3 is TGTGCCAGCTCACCGTGGACAGCCCAAACCGGGGGCTACACCTTC.

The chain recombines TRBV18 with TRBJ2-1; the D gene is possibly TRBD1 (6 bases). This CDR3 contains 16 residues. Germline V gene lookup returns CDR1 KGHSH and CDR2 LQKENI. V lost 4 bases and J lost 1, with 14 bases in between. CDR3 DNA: TGTGCCAGCTCACGCGACAGGTCCCCTTCCTACAATGAGCAGTTCTTC. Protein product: CASSRDRSPSYNEQFF.

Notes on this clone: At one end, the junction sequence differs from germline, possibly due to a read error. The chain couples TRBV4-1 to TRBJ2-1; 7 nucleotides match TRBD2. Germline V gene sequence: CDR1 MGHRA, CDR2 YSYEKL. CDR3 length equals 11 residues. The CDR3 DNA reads TGCGCCAGCAGCCAAGAGGGGAGGGAGGTCTTC. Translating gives CASSQEGREVF.

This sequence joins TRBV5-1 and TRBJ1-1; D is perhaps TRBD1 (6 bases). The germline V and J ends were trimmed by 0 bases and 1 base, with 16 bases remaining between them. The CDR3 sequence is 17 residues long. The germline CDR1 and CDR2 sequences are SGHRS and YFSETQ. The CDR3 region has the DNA TGCGCCAGCAGCTTGGGGCCAGCGGGGGCGGGGAACACTGAAGCTTTCTTT. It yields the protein CASSLGPAGAGNTEAFF.

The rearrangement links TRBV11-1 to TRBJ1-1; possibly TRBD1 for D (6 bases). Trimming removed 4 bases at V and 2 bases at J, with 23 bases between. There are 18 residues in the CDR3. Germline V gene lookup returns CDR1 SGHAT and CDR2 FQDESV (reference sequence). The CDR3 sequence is CASSWGKGTLGANTEAFF. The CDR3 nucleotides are TGTGCCAGCAGCTGGGGGAAAGGGACCTTGGGGGCAAACACTGAAGCTTTCTTT.

CDR3 in amino acids: CASSQEPGTGTDQPQHF. CDR3 nucleotide sequence: TGCGCCAGCAGCCAAGAACCTGGGACAGGGACCGATCAGCCCCAGCATTTT. The chain uses TRBV4-1 and TRBJ1-5, with TRBD1 identical over 9 bases. The CDR3 runs to 17 residues. V shed 0 bases, J shed 5 bases, and the junction held 8 bases outside the gene matches. CDR1 and CDR2 (germline): MGHRA, YSYEKL.

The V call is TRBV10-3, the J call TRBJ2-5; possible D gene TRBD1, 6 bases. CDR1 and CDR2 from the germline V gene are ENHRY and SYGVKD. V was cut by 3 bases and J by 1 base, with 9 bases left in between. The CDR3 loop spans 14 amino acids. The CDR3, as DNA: TGTGCCATCAGTGATAGGACAGCCCAAGAGACCCAGTACTTC. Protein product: CAISDRTAQETQYF.

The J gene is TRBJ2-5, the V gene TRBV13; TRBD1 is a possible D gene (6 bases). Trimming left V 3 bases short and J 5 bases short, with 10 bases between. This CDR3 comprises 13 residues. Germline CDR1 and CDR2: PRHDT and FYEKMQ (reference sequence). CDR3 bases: TGTGCCAGCAGCTTTCAGGGGCCGGAGACCCAGTACTTC. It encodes CASSFQGPETQYF.

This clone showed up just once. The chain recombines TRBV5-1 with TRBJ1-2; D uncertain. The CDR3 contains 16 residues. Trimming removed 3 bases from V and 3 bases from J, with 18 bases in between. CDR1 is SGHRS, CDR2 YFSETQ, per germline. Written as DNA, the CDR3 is TGCGCCAGCAGCTCCGCAGGTTCCCCAACTTACTATGGCTACACCTTC. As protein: CASSSAGSPTYYGYTF.

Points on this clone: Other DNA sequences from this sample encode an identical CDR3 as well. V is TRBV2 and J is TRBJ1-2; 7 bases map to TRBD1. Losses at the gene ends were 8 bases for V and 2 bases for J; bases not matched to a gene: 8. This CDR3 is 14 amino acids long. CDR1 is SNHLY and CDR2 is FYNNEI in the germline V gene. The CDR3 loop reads CASEEDRLNYGYTF. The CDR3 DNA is TGTGCCAGCGAAGAGGACAGGTTAAACTATGGCTACACCTTC. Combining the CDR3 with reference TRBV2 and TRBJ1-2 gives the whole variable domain EPEVTQTPSHQVTQMGQEVILRCVPISNHLYFYWYRQILGQKVEFLVSFYNNEISEKSEIFDDQFSVERPDGSNFTLKIRSTKLEDSAMYFCASEEDRLNYGYTFGSGTRLTVV.

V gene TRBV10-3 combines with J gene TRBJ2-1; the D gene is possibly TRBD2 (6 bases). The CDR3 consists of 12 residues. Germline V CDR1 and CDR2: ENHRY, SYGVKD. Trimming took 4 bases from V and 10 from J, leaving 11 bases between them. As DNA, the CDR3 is TGTGCCATCAGTGGACGGACTAAAGAGCAGTTCTTC. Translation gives CAISGRTKEQFF.

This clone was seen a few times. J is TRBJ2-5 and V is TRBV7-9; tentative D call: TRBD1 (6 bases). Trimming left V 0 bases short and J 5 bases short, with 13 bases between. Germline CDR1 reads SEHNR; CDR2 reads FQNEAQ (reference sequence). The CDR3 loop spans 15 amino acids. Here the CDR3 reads CASSLARGAKETQYF. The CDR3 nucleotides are TGTGCCAGCAGCTTAGCCAGGGGCGCCAAGGAGACCCAGTACTTC.

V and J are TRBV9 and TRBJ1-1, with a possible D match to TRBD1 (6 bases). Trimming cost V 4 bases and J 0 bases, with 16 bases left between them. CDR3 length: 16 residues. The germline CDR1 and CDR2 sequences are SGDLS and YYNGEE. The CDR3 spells CASSPNRAGMNTEAFF. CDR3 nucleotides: TGTGCCAGCAGCCCAAACAGGGCAGGTATGAACACTGAAGCTTTCTTT.

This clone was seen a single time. The CDR3 DNA is TGTGCCAGTGGTACAGGGGAGCGGGAAGCTTTCTTT. Encoded protein: CASGTGEREAFF. V is TRBV19 and J is TRBJ1-1, with TRBD1 matching over 7 bases. The CDR3 spans 12 residues. Unmatched junction bases numbered 8, after V lost 8 bases and J lost 8 bases. Germline CDR1 reads LNHDA; CDR2 reads SQIVND (reference sequence).

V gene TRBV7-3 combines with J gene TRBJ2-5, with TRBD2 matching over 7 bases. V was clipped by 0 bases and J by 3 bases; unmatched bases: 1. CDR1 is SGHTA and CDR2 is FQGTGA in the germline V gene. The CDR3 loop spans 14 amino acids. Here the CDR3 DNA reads TGTGCCAGCAGCTTAACCGCGGGAGAAGAGACCCAGTACTTC. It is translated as CASSLTAGEETQYF.

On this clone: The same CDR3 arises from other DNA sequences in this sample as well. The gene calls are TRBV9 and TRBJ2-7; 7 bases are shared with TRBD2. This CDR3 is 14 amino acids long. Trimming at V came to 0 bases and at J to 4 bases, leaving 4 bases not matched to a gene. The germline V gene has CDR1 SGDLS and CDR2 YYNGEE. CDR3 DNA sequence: TGTGCCAGCAGCGTAGGGCAGGGAGGGTACGAGCAGTACTTC. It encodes CASSVGQGGYEQYF.